Following are 27 T cell receptor beta chains from one sample sequenced in a study of control samples from healthy donors and cancer patients. Assay: immunoSEQ multiplex PCR; the TCRdb copy retains only in-frame clones and omits some. The sample has 120,000 or so clones, approximately 90% seen once. Sequencing was done on a sample of blood. The receptors were gathered from a man aged 25 to 40 in good health.

The rearrangement links TRBV10-2 to TRBJ1-1, with 7 bases that match TRBD1. Trimming cost V 0 bases and J 5 bases; bases outside gene matches: 0. The CDR3 is 13 amino acids. Germline V gene lookup returns CDR1 WSHSY and CDR2 SAAADI. CDR3 protein: CASSESRGTEAFF. In DNA, the CDR3 is TGCGCCAGCAGTGAGTCCAGGGGGACTGAAGCTTTCTTT.

This clone was counted between two and nine times. This chain connects TRBV9 to TRBJ1-1, with TRBD1 as a possible D gene (5 bases). Trimming removed 1 base from V and 4 bases from J, with 11 bases in between. The CDR3 is 14 residues long. Germline V lookup: CDR1 SGDLS, CDR2 YYNGEE. CDR3 region: CASSVMAGVTEAFF. For the CDR3, the DNA is TGTGCCAGCAGCGTAATGGCGGGGGTCACTGAAGCTTTCTTT.

The chain is built from TRBV4-2 and TRBJ1-1, with D possibly being TRBD1 (6 bases). The CDR3 extends over 13 amino acids. The germline V gene encodes CDR1 LGHNA and CDR2 YNFKEQ. Trimming shortened V by 5 bases and J by 12 bases, and 19 bases separated the two germline ends. The CDR3 is CASSVGTGQGSFF. CDR3 DNA sequence: TGTGCCAGCAGCGTAGGAACAGGGCAGGGATCTTTCTTT.

V gene TRBV2 combines with J gene TRBJ1-4; TRBD1 agrees at 7 bases. Germline assignment: CDR1 SNHLY and CDR2 FYNNEI. Trimming took 8 bases from V and 4 from J; bases not matched to a gene: 19. This CDR3 is built from 18 residues. In DNA, the CDR3 is TGTGCCAGCGGGACCCGGGCCGATACAGGGGTTGGTAATGAAAAACTGTTTTTT. Protein product: CASGTRADTGVGNEKLFF.

CDR3 DNA: TGTGCCAGCAGCGTAGTCAGGGCTGTGAACACTGAAGCTTTCTTT. Its translation: CASSVVRAVNTEAFF. The chain has TRBV9 and TRBJ1-1, with D tentatively TRBD1 (5 bases). The germline V gene encodes CDR1 SGDLS and CDR2 YYNGEE. V lost 0 bases and J lost 0, with 9 bases in between. CDR3 length: 15 amino acids.

This chain uses TRBV29-1 with TRBJ1-1; 9 bases align to TRBD1. Trimming removed 3 bases from V and 4 bases from J; junction bases left unmatched: 9. CDR1 is SQVTM and CDR2 is ANQGSEA in the germline V gene. The CDR3 contains 15 residues. The CDR3 loop is CSVDLLGTGTTEAFF. Written as DNA, the CDR3 is TGCAGCGTTGACCTCCTTGGGACAGGGACCACTGAAGCTTTCTTT.

This chain joins TRBV2 and TRBJ2-3; TRBD2 aligns across 7 bases. Germline CDR1 reads SNHLY; CDR2 reads FYNNEI. V was pared by 7 bases and J by 0 bases, with 4 bases of the junction left unmatched. The CDR3 extends over 14 amino acids. The chain's CDR3 is CASKERDSTDTQYF. The CDR3, as DNA: TGTGCCAGCAAGGAGCGGGATAGCACAGATACGCAGTATTTT. Complete variable domain (other parts from reference TRBV2 and TRBJ2-3): EPEVTQTPSHQVTQMGQEVILRCVPISNHLYFYWYRQILGQKVEFLVSFYNNEISEKSEIFDDQFSVERPDGSNFTLKIRSTKLEDSAMYFCASKERDSTDTQYFGPGTRLTVL.

The rearrangement links TRBV29-1 to TRBJ2-1; D ambiguous. The CDR3 is 12 amino acids. V lost 7 bases, J lost 2 bases, and 9 bases lay in between. Looked up from germline, CDR1 is SQVTM and CDR2 is ANQGSEA. The CDR3 loop is CSARGAYNEQFF. The CDR3 nucleotides read TGCAGCGCCCGTGGGGCCTACAATGAGCAGTTCTTC.

The chain joins TRBV7-3 to TRBJ1-1, with a weak D call TRBD1 (6 bases). The CDR3 has 13 residues. V shed 4 bases and J shed 10 bases, with 16 bases lying between them. Germline CDR1 and CDR2: SGHTA and FQGTGA. CDR3 DNA sequence: TGTGCCAGCAGCTCAAGGGGGGGAGAGGTAGCTTTCTTT. Amino acid sequence: CASSSRGGEVAFF.

The V call is TRBV5-1, the J call TRBJ2-1, with 12 bases lining up with TRBD2. The CDR3 totals 14 residues. The germline gives CDR1 SGHRS, CDR2 YFSETQ. The J segment lost 9 bases and the V segment lost 4 bases, leaving 5 bases of the junction unmatched. The CDR3 DNA follows: TGCGCCAGCAGCCGGACTAGCGGGGACCTTGAGCAGTTCTTC. This codes for CASSRTSGDLEQFF.

The chain is built from TRBV12-5 and TRBJ1-2; D possibly corresponds to TRBD1 (6 bases). The ends were cut back, 2 bases at V and 5 bases at J, with 18 bases in the middle. Germline CDR1 is LGHNT and CDR2 is FRNRAP. The CDR3 is 16 amino acids. The CDR3 nucleotides read TGTGCTAGTGGTTTGACCCCAATTACAGGGAAGTATGGCTACACCTTC. The encoded protein is CASGLTPITGKYGYTF. The entire variable domain, with the rest obtained from reference TRBV12-5 and TRBJ1-2, is as follows: DARVTQTPRHKVTEMGQEVTMRCQPILGHNTVFWYRQTMMQGLELLAYFRNRAPLDDSGMPKDRFSAEMPDATLATLKIQPSEPRDSAVYFCASGLTPITGKYGYTFGSGTRLTVV.

The V and J genes are TRBV7-9 and TRBJ2-7; D gene unclear. The ends were cut back, 5 bases at V and 4 bases at J, with 9 bases in the middle. Germline V gene data show CDR1 as SEHNR and CDR2 as FQNEAQ (reference sequence). This CDR3 is 12 amino acids long. The CDR3 is CASSPGIYEQYF. CDR3 sequence (DNA): TGTGCCAGCAGCCCCGGTATATACGAGCAGTACTTC.

CDR3 sequence: CATLSGGGQPQHF. The CDR3 nucleotides read TGTGCCACCCTTTCGGGGGGAGGGCAGCCCCAGCATTTT. The rearrangement joins TRBV10-3 to TRBJ1-5, with D possibly matching TRBD1 (5 bases). This CDR3 spans 13 amino acids. Germline CDR1 and CDR2: ENHRY and SYGVKD. V was clipped by 10 bases and J by 7 bases, with 17 bases between them.

The sample holds many counts of this clone. The chain employs TRBV28 and TRBJ1-2; maybe TRBD1 (6 bases). CDR3 length: 13 amino acids. CDR1 is MDHEN and CDR2 is SYDVKM in the germline V gene. The V gene lost 7 bases and the J gene lost 8 bases, with 17 bases spanning the gap. CDR3 DNA: TGTGCCAGCAACCAACAGGGTCTAGGCGGCTACACCTTC. Its protein is CASNQQGLGGYTF.

J is TRBJ1-1 and V is TRBV18; D is unresolved. The V end lost 1 base, the J end lost 1 base, and 4 bases lay between the germline ends. Per germline, CDR1 KGHSH and CDR2 LQKENI. CDR3 size: 13 residues. The CDR3 sequence is CASSPQQNTEAFF. The CDR3 DNA is TGTGCCAGCTCACCACAGCAGAACACTGAAGCTTTCTTT. The full variable domain, completed using reference TRBV18 and TRBJ1-1, is NAGVMQNPRHLVRRRGQEARLRCSPMKGHSHVYWYRQLPEEGLKFMVYLQKENIIDESGMPKERFSAEFPKEGPSILRIQQVVRGDSAAYFCASSPQQNTEAFFGQGTRLTVV.

This CDR3 reads CASSLGDRRWTEAFF. The CDR3 nucleotides read TGTGCCAGCAGCTTGGGAGATCGGAGGTGGACTGAAGCTTTCTTT. V usage is TRBV5-6 and J usage is TRBJ1-1; D unresolved. The germline V gene encodes CDR1 SGHDT and CDR2 YYEEEE. V was clipped by 0 bases and J by 5 bases, with 14 bases between them. The CDR3 is 15 residues long.

This clone was seen a few times. Relative to the germline gene, one junction end is altered; a read error may explain this. V and J are TRBV5-4 and TRBJ1-1; tentatively, D is TRBD1 (6 bases). The germline V gene encodes CDR1 SGHNT and CDR2 YYREEE (reference sequence). The CDR3 consists of 13 residues. CDR3 sequence reads: CASSYTGNPEAFF. As DNA, the CDR3 is TGTGCCAGCAGCTATACAGGGAACCCTGAAGCTTTCTTT.

The chain combines TRBV29-1 with TRBJ1-1; 8 bases fit TRBD1. Germline CDR1 SQVTM, CDR2 ANQGSEA. J gave up 1 base and V 5 bases, and 6 bases lay outside the gene matches. This CDR3 comprises 14 residues. The DNA for the CDR3 is TGCAGCGTTCGGCAGGGGGCACGGAACACTGAAGCTTTCTTT. This encodes CSVRQGARNTEAFF.

This sequence joins TRBV19 and TRBJ1-5, with D tentatively TRBD1 (5 bases). The V gene's germline CDR1 is LNHDA and CDR2 SQIVND (reference sequence). The CDR3 runs 15 residues. V lost 3 bases and J 2 bases, leaving 11 bases between the germline ends. CDR3 in DNA: TGTGCCAGTAGTATGGGAGGGGATGGCAATCAGCCCCAGCATTTT. Protein product: CASSMGGDGNQPQHF.

This chain joins TRBV10-1 and TRBJ2-7; 7 bases fit TRBD1. CDR3 size: 14 residues. Germline CDR1 is WNHNN and CDR2 is SYGVQD (reference sequence). The junction had 6 bases not matched to a gene; V was cut back by 0 bases and J by 7 bases. CDR3 sequence: CASSESMGQREQYF. For the CDR3, the DNA is TGCGCCAGCAGTGAGTCGATGGGACAGAGAGAGCAGTACTTC.

The chain couples TRBV18 to TRBJ1-3; maybe TRBD1 (5 bases). V lost 7 bases, J lost 5 bases, and 27 bases lay in between. The CDR3 spans 18 residues. The germline gives CDR1 KGHSH, CDR2 LQKENI. The CDR3, as DNA: TGTGCCAGCTATCACCAGGGCAAAGGAGCGGCGGAGAGAAACACCATATATTTT. Translating it yields CASYHQGKGAAERNTIYF.

The rearrangement links TRBV28 to TRBJ1-2; D might be TRBD1 (5 bases). The V end lost 9 bases, the J end lost 8 bases, and 13 bases lay between the germline ends. Germline CDR1 is MDHEN and CDR2 is SYDVKM. CDR3 size: 11 residues. In DNA form, the CDR3 reads TGTGCCAGTGAGGGGAGGGTCGGCTACACCTTC. This codes for CASEGRVGYTF.

The CDR3 DNA is TGCGCCAGCAGTGAGATAGTGGCGGGGGGCTACAATGAGCAGTTCTTC. It encodes CASSEIVAGGYNEQFF. This sequence joins TRBV10-1 and TRBJ2-1; 8 bases agree with TRBD2. The germline gives CDR1 WNHNN, CDR2 SYGVQD (reference sequence). This CDR3 is 16 amino acids long. Germline trimming cut 2 bases from V and 3 bases from J; bases unmatched to any gene: 6.

The rearrangement joins TRBV25-1 to TRBJ2-2, with D unclear. Trimming pared 7 bases from V and 1 base from J, leaving 7 bases between. Germline loops: CDR1 MGHDK, CDR2 SYGVNS. The CDR3 length is 13 residues. This CDR3 is CASNLGNTGELFF. The CDR3 DNA sequence: TGTGCCAGCAACTTAGGGAACACCGGGGAGCTGTTTTTT.

In regard to this clone: The same CDR3 is also encoded by other DNA sequences in this sample. J is TRBJ2-1 and V is TRBV7-3, with D unresolved. The CDR3 runs 12 residues. CDR1 is SGHTA, CDR2 FQGTGA, per germline. Trimming left V 5 bases short and J 7 bases short, with 9 bases between. The CDR3 here is CASSPDTNEQFF. CDR3 bases: TGTGCCAGCAGCCCTGACACAAATGAGCAGTTCTTC.

The chain recombines TRBV30 with TRBJ1-5; 7 nucleotides align to TRBD1. Germline assignment: CDR1 GTSNPN and CDR2 SVGIG (reference sequence). V shed 1 base and J 0 bases; nucleotides not matched to a gene: 12. The CDR3 consists of 18 residues. The CDR3 DNA reads as TGTGCCTGGAGTGAATCGGGACAGAGCCTTAATAGCAATCAGCCCCAGCATTTT. This codes for CAWSESGQSLNSNQPQHF. Together with reference TRBV30 and TRBJ1-5, the CDR3 gives the full variable domain: SQTIHQWPATLVQPVGSPLSLECTVEGTSNPNLYWYRQAAGRGLQLLFYSVGIGQISSEVPQNLSASRPQDRQFILSSKKLLLSDSGFYLCAWSESGQSLNSNQPQHFGDGTRLSIL.

The J gene is TRBJ2-3, the V gene TRBV19, with 10 bases matching TRBD1. CDR3 length: 16 amino acids. CDR1 and CDR2 (germline): LNHDA, SQIVND (reference sequence). J lost 3 bases, V lost 5 bases, and 8 bases had no gene match. CDR3 amino acids: CASSSRDRGKTDTQYF. Here the CDR3 DNA reads TGTGCCAGTAGTTCTCGGGACAGGGGCAAAACAGATACGCAGTATTTT.